This T cell receptor (beta chain) was captured in a study of cytomegalovirus exposure and HLA in healthy donors. As for the study in general: There were a few hundred genotyped donors. Of these, roughly 82% fell in the genetic ancestry cluster associated with self-reported Caucasian donors.

The PCR was carried out with 60 Vbeta primers and 13 Jbeta primers. Sequencing was performed with immunoSEQ multiplex PCR; in TCRdb, only in-frame clones are kept and a portion is missing. This table has roughly 60,000 clones, roughly 80% appearing once. Input material: PBMCs. The source of this sequence is a woman between 40 and 50 years old in good health and CMV-seropositive.

The CDR3 here is CASSSWANTEAFF. The CDR3 DNA is TGTGCCAGCAGCTCGTGGGCGAACACTGAAGCTTTCTTT. This chain links TRBV7-2 with TRBJ1-1; D call uncertain. The germline V gene encodes CDR1 SGHTA and CDR2 FQGNSA. The ends were cut back, 4 bases at V and 1 base at J, with 7 bases in the middle. CDR3 length: 13 residues.